The 2 T cell receptor beta chains reported below all come from one sample, sequenced in a study of high-grade serous ovarian cancer treatment subgroups. TCRdb keeps only in-frame clones here, not all; method: immunoSEQ multiplex PCR. The sample includes around 4,300 clones, 70% to 75% seen only once; the top ten take approximately 9%. Tumor samples were taken before definitive surgery or chemotherapy. Input material: tumor tissue. The source of these receptors is a human donor with high-grade serous ovarian cancer.

This chain links TRBV5-8 with TRBJ1-6; 7 nucleotides match TRBD1. Trimming removed 0 bases from V and 9 bases from J; junction bases left unmatched: 6. This CDR3 is 15 amino acids long. Germline V gene data show CDR1 as SGHTS and CDR2 as YDEGEE. The CDR3 is CASSLGDSGGSPLHF. In DNA, the CDR3 is TGTGCCAGCAGCTTGGGGGACAGCGGGGGTTCACCCCTCCACTTT.

The chain couples TRBV28 to TRBJ1-1, with a weak D call TRBD1 (6 bases). The germline V gene has CDR1 MDHEN and CDR2 SYDVKM. Trimming removed 6 bases at V and 5 bases at J, with 22 bases between. The CDR3 totals 16 residues. This CDR3 is CASSYTLLGARTEAFF. The CDR3 coding sequence is TGTGCCAGCAGCTATACCCTCCTGGGGGCGCGAACTGAAGCTTTCTTT. Together with reference TRBV28 and TRBJ1-1, the CDR3 gives the full variable domain: DVKVTQSSRYLVKRTGEKVFLECVQDMDHENMFWYRQDPGLGLRLIYFSYDVKMKEKGDIPEGYSVSREKKERFSLILESASTNQTSMYLCASSYTLLGARTEAFFGQGTRLTVV.